This T cell receptor (beta chain) was captured in a study of T cell clonotyping in hematopoietic cell transplantation. Overall study context: Cytoreduction preceded collection of pretransplant recipient samples. Study-wide points: Few recipient clonotypes overlapped donors; over 95% were de novo at given depth.

Libraries were prepared by immunoSEQ multiplex PCR; TCRdb keeps only in-frame clonotypes and omits some of them. The sample lists about 36,000 clones; over 85% were seen once. To note about this clone: Its specificity is unknown.

Regarding time point: recipient sample about 28 days before transplant, after cytoreduction. Blood collection times were about day -28 and days 30, 100, 180 posttransplant. The CDR3 loop spans 19 amino acids. CDR1 SGDLS and CDR2 YYNGEE come from the germline V gene. Losses at the gene ends were 0 bases for V and 5 bases for J; bases not matched to a gene: 15. The sequence was collected from a man between 35 and 55 years old with chronic myeloid leukemia. Some clones in this sample may be carry-over from other donors' samples. The sample consisted of peripheral blood mononuclear cells, taken before stem cell transplant. This rearrangement joins TRBV9 to TRBJ2-5; 11 bases are shared with TRBD2. The CDR3 region has the DNA TGTGCCAGCAGCGTAGCGGCTAGCGGGGGGCATCTTCCGCTCGAGACCCAGTACTTC. This sequence encodes CASSVAASGGHLPLETQYF.